One sample yielded the 21 T cell receptor beta chains listed below, sequenced in a study of T cells expressing NK-cell markers. TCRdb reprocessed the 5' RACE reads and keeps a single row for each CDR3 protein, giving no DNA. With around 380,000 distinct CDR3 sequences in the sample, the ten largest clones hold roughly a tenth. The source material was blood T cells: a sorted CD56 or NKG2C T cell subset, CD4+ or CD8+ T cells, or bulk PBMC T cells (not recorded which). Receptors originate from a woman aged 45-59 years in good health.

CDR3 protein: CASRGTSGSTGELFF. The V and J genes are TRBV28 and TRBJ2-2; without DNA, the TCRdb call of TRBD2 cannot be checked. The CDR3 is made up of 15 amino acids. CDR1 is MDHEN, CDR2 SYDVKM, per germline.

This rearrangement joins TRBV7-8 to TRBJ2-2; TCRdb calls TRBD2, which cannot be checked without DNA. The CDR3 runs to 16 residues. Germline loops: CDR1 SGHVS, CDR2 FQNEAQ. The CDR3: CASSLRREGSPGELFF.

V gene TRBV5-1 combines with J gene TRBJ1-1; TCRdb calls TRBD1, which cannot be checked without DNA. This CDR3 comprises 14 residues. From germline, CDR1 is SGHRS and CDR2 YFSETQ. The CDR3 spells CASGVRQRDTEAFF.

The V gene is TRBV12-3 or TRBV12-4, the J gene TRBJ2-7; TCRdb's D call of TRBD1 is untestable without DNA. The CDR3 spans 11 residues. CDR3 amino acids: CASSSLTGQYF.

The chain recombines TRBV5-6 with TRBJ1-1; the TCRdb call, TRBD1, lacks DNA for checking. The CDR3 is 14 residues long. Germline V gene sequence: CDR1 SGHDT, CDR2 YYEEEE. CDR3 in amino acids: CASSPQTRDTEAFF. The complete variable domain, with remaining parts taken from reference TRBV5-6 and TRBJ1-1, reads DAGVTQSPTHLIKTRGQQVTLRCSPKSGHDTVSWYQQALGQGPQFIFQYYEEEERQRGNFPDRFSGHQFPNYSSELNVNALLLGDSALYLCASSPQTRDTEAFFGQGTRLTVV.

The CDR3 spells CASSEVGEEAFF. V gene TRBV10-1 combines with J gene TRBJ1-1. This CDR3 comprises 12 residues. CDR1 and CDR2 (germline): WNHNN, SYGVQD (reference sequence).

The chain joins TRBV29-1 to TRBJ2-5; TCRdb reports TRBD2, a call that lacks DNA to check it against. The CDR3 has 16 residues. Germline CDR1 and CDR2: SQVTM and ANQGSEA. This CDR3 reads CSVEDRLAGNQETQYF.

The chain joins TRBV24-1 to TRBJ2-3; TCRdb picks TRBD2, but there is no DNA to check that call. Germline values: CDR1 KGHDR, CDR2 SFDVKD. The CDR3 sequence is 17 residues long. The CDR3 sequence is CATSGIGTSGLTDTQYF.

The J gene is TRBJ2-1, the V gene TRBV2; there is no DNA to check the TCRdb D call of TRBD1. The CDR3 is 16 residues long. Germline V CDR1 and CDR2: SNHLY, FYNNEI. CDR3 sequence: CASSESSGQGLGEQFF.

The rearrangement joins TRBV7-3 to TRBJ2-2; TCRdb calls TRBD2, which cannot be checked without DNA. Germline V gives CDR1 SGHTA, CDR2 FQGTGA. The CDR3 spans 13 residues. The CDR3: CASSASGTGELFF.

This chain connects TRBV12-3 or TRBV12-4 to TRBJ1-1; TCRdb designates TRBD1, a call that cannot be tested without DNA. The CDR3 totals 17 residues. CDR3 sequence reads: CASSSHQGAGENTEAFF.

This chain links TRBV3-1 with TRBJ1-2; the D call of TRBD1 rests on TCRdb alone, since no DNA is present to check it. CDR1 and CDR2 from the germline V gene are LGHDT and YNNKEL (reference sequence). The CDR3 runs to 16 residues. The CDR3 sequence is CASSQGGPGLNYGYTF.

The V and J genes are TRBV7-6 and TRBJ2-1; lacking DNA, the TRBD2 call made by TCRdb goes unchecked. The germline gives CDR1 SGHVS, CDR2 FNYEAQ. The CDR3 sequence is 16 residues long. This CDR3 reads CASSADRREAHNEQFF.

This chain uses TRBV25-1 with TRBJ2-6. Germline V gives CDR1 MGHDK, CDR2 SYGVNS. This CDR3 is built from 15 residues. The CDR3 loop reads CASSESKTGANVLTF.

The J gene is TRBJ2-5, the V gene TRBV20-1. CDR3 size: 13 residues. Germline CDR1 reads DFQATT; CDR2 reads SNEGSKA (reference sequence). The CDR3 sequence: CSASRRMQETQYF.

This chain connects TRBV28 to TRBJ2-4; TCRdb names TRBD2, which stays unverified in the absence of DNA. The CDR3 totals 17 residues. Germline-derived CDR1 and CDR2 are MDHEN and SYDVKM. CDR3: CASSPGTSGIIKNIQHF.

V is TRBV19 and J is TRBJ2-6; without DNA, the TCRdb call of TRBD1 cannot be checked. The germline V gene encodes CDR1 LNHDA and CDR2 SQIVND (reference sequence). The CDR3 runs 17 residues. The CDR3 is CASSPGQGAPGANVLTF.

The J gene is TRBJ2-5, the V gene TRBV6-5; TCRdb proposes TRBD1, but this gene call is untestable without DNA. Germline lookup yields CDR1 MNHEY and CDR2 SVGAGI. The CDR3 has 12 amino acids. CDR3 sequence: CAARGSLETQYF.

The chain uses TRBV19 and TRBJ1-2. This CDR3 has 13 amino acids. Per the germline V gene, CDR1 is LNHDA and CDR2 is SQIVND (reference sequence). CDR3 sequence reads: CASRAGLGVGYTF.

This sequence joins TRBV4-1 and TRBJ2-5; checking the TCRdb D call of TRBD2 is not possible without DNA. CDR3 length: 16 amino acids. From germline, CDR1 is MGHRA and CDR2 YSYEKL. This CDR3 reads CASSQVTSGFGETQYF.

This chain links TRBV6-5 with TRBJ2-7; TCRdb reports TRBD2, a call that lacks DNA to check it against. Germline V gene lookup returns CDR1 MNHEY and CDR2 SVGAGI. CDR3 size: 16 residues. CDR3 loop: CASSPIGLAGTNEQYF.